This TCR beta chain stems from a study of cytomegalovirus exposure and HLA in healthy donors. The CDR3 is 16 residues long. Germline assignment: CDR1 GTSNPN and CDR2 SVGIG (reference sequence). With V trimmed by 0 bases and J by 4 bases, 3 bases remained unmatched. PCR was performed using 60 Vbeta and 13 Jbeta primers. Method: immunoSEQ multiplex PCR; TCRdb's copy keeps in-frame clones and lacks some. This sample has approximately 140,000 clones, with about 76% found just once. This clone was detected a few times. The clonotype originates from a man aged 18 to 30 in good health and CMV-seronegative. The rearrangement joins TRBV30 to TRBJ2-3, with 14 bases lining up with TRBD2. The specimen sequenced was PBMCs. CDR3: CAWSVGLAGGPDTQYF. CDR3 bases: TGTGCCTGGAGTGTAGGACTAGCGGGGGGCCCAGATACGCAGTATTTT.